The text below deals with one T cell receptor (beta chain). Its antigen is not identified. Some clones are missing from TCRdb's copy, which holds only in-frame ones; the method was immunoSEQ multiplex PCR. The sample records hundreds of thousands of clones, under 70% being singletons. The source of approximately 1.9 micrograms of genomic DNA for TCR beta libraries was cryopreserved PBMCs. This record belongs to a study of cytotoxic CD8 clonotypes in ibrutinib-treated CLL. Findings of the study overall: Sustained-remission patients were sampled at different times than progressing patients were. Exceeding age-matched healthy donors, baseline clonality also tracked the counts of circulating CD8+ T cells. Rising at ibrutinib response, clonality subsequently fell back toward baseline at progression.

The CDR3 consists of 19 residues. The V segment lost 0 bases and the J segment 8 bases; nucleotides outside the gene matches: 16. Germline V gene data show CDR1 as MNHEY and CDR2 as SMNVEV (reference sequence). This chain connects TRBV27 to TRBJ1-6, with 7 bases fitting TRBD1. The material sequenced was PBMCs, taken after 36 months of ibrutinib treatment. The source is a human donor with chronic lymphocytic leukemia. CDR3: CASSLSGFRGQLRYSPLHF. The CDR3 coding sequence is TGTGCCAGCAGTTTATCCGGCTTCCGGGGACAGCTGAGGTATTCACCCCTCCACTTT.